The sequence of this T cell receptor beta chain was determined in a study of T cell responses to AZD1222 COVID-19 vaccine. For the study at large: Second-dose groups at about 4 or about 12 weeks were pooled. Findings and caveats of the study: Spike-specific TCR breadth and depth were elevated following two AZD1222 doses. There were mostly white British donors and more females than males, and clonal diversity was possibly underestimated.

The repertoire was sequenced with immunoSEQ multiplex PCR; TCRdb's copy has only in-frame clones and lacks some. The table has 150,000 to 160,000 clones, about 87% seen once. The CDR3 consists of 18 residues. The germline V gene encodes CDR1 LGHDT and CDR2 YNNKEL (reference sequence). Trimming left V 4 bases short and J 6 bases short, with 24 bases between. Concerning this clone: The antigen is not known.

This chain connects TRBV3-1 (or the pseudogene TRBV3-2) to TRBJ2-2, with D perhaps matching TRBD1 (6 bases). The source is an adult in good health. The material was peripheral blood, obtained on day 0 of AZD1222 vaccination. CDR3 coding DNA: TGTGCCAGCAGCCCGATTACAGGGTTCACTTCTCGTGCCGGGGAGCTGTTTTTT. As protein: CASSPITGFTSRAGELFF.